A selection of T cell receptor beta chains follows, all from one sample in a study of CD8+ T cells in alopecia areata. Sequencing used immunoSEQ multiplex PCR; TCRdb keeps in-frame clones, though not all of them. The sample records 200,000 or so clones, about three fifths being singletons. The sample was CD4+ T cells sorted from blood, taken at week 24, from a patient treated with tofacitinib. The receptors come from a human donor with alopecia areata. Each CDR3 is given with its conserved first and last residue. D genes are given only for firm matches. For some rows the clone size is stated as once, few or many, or as a class when expanded; others skip it.

v_call	j_call	d_call	clone_size	cdr3_aa	cdr3_nt
TRBV19	TRBJ1-2	NA	NA	CASRDQGGIFGYTF	TGTGCCAGTAGAGACCAGGGAGGGATTTTTGGCTACACCTTC
TRBV11-1	TRBJ1-5	TRBD1	NA	CASSLNRGSNQPQHF	TGTGCCAGCAGCTTAAACAGGGGAAGCAATCAGCCCCAGCATTTT
TRBV27	TRBJ2-7	NA	NA	CASSLKPEYEQYF	TGTGCCAGCAGTTTAAAGCCCGAGTACGAGCAGTACTTC
TRBV29-1	TRBJ2-2	NA	few	CSVEDLGAGTGELFF	TGCAGCGTTGAAGATTTGGGGGCCGGCACCGGGGAGCTGTTTTTT
TRBV6-5	TRBJ2-7	NA	NA	CASSNRGNYEQYF	TGTGCCAGCAGTAACCGGGGGAACTACGAGCAGTACTTC
TRBV19	TRBJ2-5	TRBD2	NA	CASSIPGLAGGSETQYF	TGTGCCAGTAGTATTCCAGGACTAGCGGGAGGATCGGAGACCCAGTACTTC
TRBV6-6	TRBJ2-6	NA	NA	CASTLGAGANVLTF	TGTGCCAGCACTTTAGGGGCTGGGGCCAACGTCCTGACTTTC
TRBV5-1	TRBJ2-2	NA	NA	CASSFEGGTGELFF	TGCGCCAGCAGCTTTGAAGGGGGCACCGGGGAGCTGTTTTTT
TRBV9	TRBJ2-2	NA	NA	CASSVWGGGTGELFF	TGTGCCAGCAGCGTGTGGGGAGGAGGCACCGGGGAGCTGTTTTTT
TRBV18	TRBJ1-1	TRBD1	NA	CASSPPNRGRGTEAFF	TGTGCCAGCTCACCCCCCAACAGGGGGCGGGGAACTGAAGCTTTCTTT
TRBV19	TRBJ1-6	NA	NA	CASSMARIDNSPLHF	TGTGCCAGTAGTATGGCTCGGATAGATAATTCACCCCTCCACTTT
TRBV7-9	TRBJ2-3	NA	NA	CASNQQALDTQYF	TGTGCCAGCAACCAACAGGCTCTAGATACGCAGTATTTT
TRBV15	TRBJ2-7	NA	NA	CATSRDTGPGEQYF	TGTGCCACCAGCAGAGATACAGGGCCCGGGGAGCAGTACTTC
TRBV25-1	TRBJ2-3	NA	NA	CASSEERQHTDTQYF	TGTGCCAGCAGTGAAGAGCGACAGCACACAGATACGCAGTATTTT
TRBV6-5	TRBJ2-2	NA	NA	CASTSSTGELFF	TGTGCCAGCACCTCTTCAACCGGGGAGCTGTTTTTT
TRBV5-1	TRBJ2-1	TRBD2	NA	CASSFSGRAYNEQFF	TGCGCCAGCAGCTTTAGCGGGAGGGCCTACAATGAGCAGTTCTTC
TRBV2	TRBJ1-1	NA	NA	CASSESGQVNTEAFF	TGTGCCAGCAGTGAGTCGGGTCAGGTGAACACTGAAGCTTTCTTT
TRBV14	TRBJ2-1	TRBD2	NA	CASSLAAGGSAEQFF	TGTGCCAGCAGCCTGGCGGCGGGGGGATCGGCTGAGCAGTTCTTC
TRBV5-1	TRBJ1-1	NA	few	CASRIRYRTGDTEAFF	TGCGCCAGCAGAATTAGGTATAGAACAGGCGACACTGAAGCTTTCTTT
TRBV30	TRBJ1-1	NA	NA	CAWSVFGGTEAFF	TGTGCCTGGAGTGTATTTGGAGGCACTGAAGCTTTCTTT
TRBV30	TRBJ2-6	NA	NA	CAREGAVSGANVLTF	TGTGCACGGGAGGGGGCCGTCTCTGGGGCCAACGTCCTGACTTTC
TRBV6-5	TRBJ2-5	TRBD2	NA	CASRTSGGSQETQYF	TGTGCCAGCAGGACTAGCGGGGGTTCACAAGAGACCCAGTACTTC
TRBV6-5	TRBJ1-6	TRBD1	NA	CASSWDSLRPLHF	TGTGCCAGCAGTTGGGACAGCTTGCGGCCCCTCCACTTT
TRBV5-1	TRBJ2-3	NA	NA	CASSPSADTDTQYF	TGCGCCAGCAGCCCCTCCGCCGACACAGATACGCAGTATTTT
TRBV30	TRBJ2-1	NA	few	CAWDVGVGQFF	TGTGCCTGGGACGTCGGCGTGGGGCAGTTCTTC
TRBV30	TRBJ1-1	NA	NA	CACGRGNTEAFF	TGTGCCTGTGGCCGGGGGAACACTGAAGCTTTCTTT
TRBV30	TRBJ1-2	TRBD1	NA	CACGTGANYGYTF	TGTGCCTGTGGGACAGGAGCTAACTATGGCTACACCTTC
TRBV5-1	TRBJ2-5	TRBD1	NA	CASSARTGGQETQYF	TGCGCCAGCAGCGCCCGGACAGGGGGCCAAGAGACCCAGTACTTC
TRBV5-4	TRBJ1-2	NA	NA	CASSLEENYGYTF	TGTGCCAGCAGCTTGGAAGAGAACTATGGCTACACCTTC
TRBV19	TRBJ2-7	NA	NA	CASSIAPRHEQYF	TGTGCCAGTAGTATAGCTCCGCGTCACGAGCAGTACTTC
TRBV29-1	TRBJ1-6	NA	NA	CSVRWRDTDNSPLHF	TGCAGCGTTCGATGGAGGGACACCGATAATTCACCCCTCCACTTT
TRBV5-6	TRBJ2-5	NA	NA	CASSLRYSPGGTQYF	TGTGCCAGCAGCTTGCGGTACAGCCCTGGGGGGACCCAGTACTTC
TRBV4-1	TRBJ1-2	NA	NA	CASSQDLGGRVGGYTF	TGCGCCAGCAGCCAAGATCTAGGCGGGAGGGTGGGTGGCTACACCTTC
TRBV7-2	TRBJ2-5	TRBD1	few	CASSPGTGSIQTQYF	TGTGCCAGCAGCCCCGGGACAGGGAGTATACAGACCCAGTACTTC
TRBV30	TRBJ1-1	NA	NA	CAWSRGTRNTEAFF	TGTGCCTGGAGCCGCGGGACAAGGAACACTGAAGCTTTCTTT
TRBV27	TRBJ1-4	TRBD1	few	CASSSTRTGHEKLFF	TGTGCCAGCAGTTCTACTCGGACAGGGCATGAAAAACTGTTTTTT
TRBV15	TRBJ1-1	NA	NA	CATSRDPNTEAFF	TGTGCCACCAGCAGAGATCCGAACACTGAAGCTTTCTTT
TRBV30	TRBJ1-2	NA	NA	CAWDRDYGYTF	TGTGCCTGGGACAGAGACTATGGCTACACCTTC
TRBV4-3	TRBJ2-3	TRBD2	NA	CASSQGAGGQIGTDTQYF	TGCGCCAGCAGCCAAGGAGCGGGGGGGCAAATTGGCACAGATACGCAGTATTTT
TRBV5-6	TRBJ2-3	TRBD2	once	CASTSKDSGVSTDTQYF	TGTGCCAGCACCTCTAAAGACAGCGGGGTGAGCACAGATACGCAGTATTTT
TRBV2	TRBJ1-6	NA	NA	CASRGANSPLHF	TGTGCCAGCAGAGGAGCCAATTCACCCCTCCACTTT
TRBV5-6	TRBJ1-2	NA	NA	CASSPDGLIYGYTF	TGTGCCAGCAGCCCGGACGGACTAATCTATGGCTACACCTTC
TRBV27	TRBJ2-7	NA	NA	CASKMRHEQYF	TGTGCCAGCAAAATGCGCCACGAGCAGTACTTC
TRBV15	TRBJ2-1	TRBD1	NA	CATSRPGQGNEQFF	TGTGCCACCAGCAGACCGGGACAGGGAAATGAGCAGTTCTTC
TRBV7-2	TRBJ2-3	NA	NA	CASTNTDTQYF	TGTGCCAGCACCAACACAGATACGCAGTATTTT
TRBV5-1	TRBJ1-5	NA	once	CASSLGQGRKQPQHF	TGCGCCAGCAGCTTGGGGCAGGGGAGAAAACAGCCCCAGCATTTT
TRBV5-1	TRBJ2-5	NA	NA	CASSSQPQETQYF	TGCGCCAGCAGCTCACAACCGCAGGAGACCCAGTACTTC
TRBV7-9	TRBJ2-3	NA	NA	CASSLGRSTDTQYF	TGTGCCAGCAGCTTAGGGCGGAGCACAGATACGCAGTATTTT
TRBV30	TRBJ2-7	NA	NA	CAWSLDYEQYF	TGTGCCTGGAGCCTGGATTACGAGCAGTACTTC
TRBV29-1	TRBJ1-2	NA	NA	CSVVIGRARGHGYTF	TGCAGCGTTGTAATAGGCAGGGCCCGAGGGCATGGCTACACCTTC
TRBV11-2	TRBJ2-7	TRBD2	NA	CASSLGSGGYYEQYF	TGTGCCAGCAGCTTGGGGTCGGGAGGATACTACGAGCAGTACTTC